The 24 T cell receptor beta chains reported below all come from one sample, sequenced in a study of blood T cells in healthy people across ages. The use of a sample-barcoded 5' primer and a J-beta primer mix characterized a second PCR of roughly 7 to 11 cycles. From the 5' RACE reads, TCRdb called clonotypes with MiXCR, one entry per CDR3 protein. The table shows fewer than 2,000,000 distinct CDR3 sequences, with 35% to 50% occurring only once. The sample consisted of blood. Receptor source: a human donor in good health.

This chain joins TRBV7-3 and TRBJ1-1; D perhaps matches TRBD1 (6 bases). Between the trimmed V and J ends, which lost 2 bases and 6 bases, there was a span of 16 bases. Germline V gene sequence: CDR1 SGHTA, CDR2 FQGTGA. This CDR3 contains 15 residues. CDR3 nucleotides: TGTGCCAGCAGCTTATACGCAGGGGCCCACGCTGAAGCTTTCTTT. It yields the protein CASSLYAGAHAEAFF.

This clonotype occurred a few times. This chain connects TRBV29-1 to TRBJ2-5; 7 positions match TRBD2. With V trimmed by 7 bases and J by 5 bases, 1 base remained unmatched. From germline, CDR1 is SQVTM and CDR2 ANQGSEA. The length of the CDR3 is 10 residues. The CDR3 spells CSGGGETQYF. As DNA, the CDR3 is TGCAGCGGGGGGGGTGAGACCCAGTACTTC.

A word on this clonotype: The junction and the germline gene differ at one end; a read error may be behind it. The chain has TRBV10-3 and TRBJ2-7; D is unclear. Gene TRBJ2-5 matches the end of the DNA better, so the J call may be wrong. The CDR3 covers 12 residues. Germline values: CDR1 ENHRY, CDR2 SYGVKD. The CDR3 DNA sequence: TGTGCCGTCAGTGCTGGCAAAGAGACCCAGTACTTC. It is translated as CAVSAGKETQYF.

The CDR3: CASSLVVGYSYEQYF. The CDR3 region has the DNA TGTGCCAGCAGCTTAGTTGTGGGATACTCCTACGAGCAGTACTTC. The rearrangement links TRBV7-2 to TRBJ2-7; D unresolved. V lost 1 base, J lost 0 bases, and 10 bases lay in between. CDR3 size: 15 residues. Per the germline V gene, CDR1 is SGHTA and CDR2 is FQGNSA.

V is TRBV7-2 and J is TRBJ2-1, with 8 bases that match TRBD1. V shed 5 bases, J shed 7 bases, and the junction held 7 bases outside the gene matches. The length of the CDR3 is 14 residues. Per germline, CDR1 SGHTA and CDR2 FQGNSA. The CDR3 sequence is CASSLDYRGNEQFF. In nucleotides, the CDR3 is TGTGCCAGCAGCCTAGATTACAGGGGGAATGAGCAGTTCTTC.

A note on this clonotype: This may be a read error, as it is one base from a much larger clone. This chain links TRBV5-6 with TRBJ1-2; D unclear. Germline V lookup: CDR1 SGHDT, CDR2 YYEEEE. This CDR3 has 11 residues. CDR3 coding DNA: TGTGCCAGCACTTCAGGCTATGGCTGCACCTTC. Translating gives CASTSGYGCTF.

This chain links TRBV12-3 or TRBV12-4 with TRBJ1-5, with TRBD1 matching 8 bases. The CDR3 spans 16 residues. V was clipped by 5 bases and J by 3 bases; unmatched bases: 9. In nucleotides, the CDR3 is TGTGCCAGCAGTGACCCCGGGACAGGCGTCAATCAGCCCCAGCATTTT. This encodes CASSDPGTGVNQPQHF.

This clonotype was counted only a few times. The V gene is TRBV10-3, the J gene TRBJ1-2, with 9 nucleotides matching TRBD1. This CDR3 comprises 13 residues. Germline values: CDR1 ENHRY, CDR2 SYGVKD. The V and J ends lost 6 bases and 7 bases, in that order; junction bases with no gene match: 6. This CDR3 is CAISTGTGFGYTF. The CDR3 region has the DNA TGTGCCATCAGCACCGGGACAGGGTTTGGCTACACCTTC.

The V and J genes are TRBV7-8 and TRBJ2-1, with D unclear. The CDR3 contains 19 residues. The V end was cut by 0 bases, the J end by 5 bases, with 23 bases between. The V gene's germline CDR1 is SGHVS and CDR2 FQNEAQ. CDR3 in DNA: TGTGCCAGCAGCTTAGCGATTTTGGGGTCGGTGAAACCGAACAATGAGCAGTTCTTC. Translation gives CASSLAILGSVKPNNEQFF.

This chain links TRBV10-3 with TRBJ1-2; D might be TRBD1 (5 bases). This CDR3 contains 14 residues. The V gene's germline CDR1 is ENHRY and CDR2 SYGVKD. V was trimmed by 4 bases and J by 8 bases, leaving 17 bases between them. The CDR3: CAISGGRSDLGYTF. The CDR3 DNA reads TGTGCCATCAGTGGGGGACGGTCTGATTTGGGCTACACCTTC.

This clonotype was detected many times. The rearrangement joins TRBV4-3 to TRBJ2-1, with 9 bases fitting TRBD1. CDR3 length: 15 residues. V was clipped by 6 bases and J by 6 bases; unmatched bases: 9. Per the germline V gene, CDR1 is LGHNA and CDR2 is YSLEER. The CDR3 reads CASSPKGTGTNEQFF. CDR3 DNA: TGCGCCAGCAGTCCTAAGGGGACAGGGACCAATGAGCAGTTCTTC.

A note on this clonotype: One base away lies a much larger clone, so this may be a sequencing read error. CDR3 in amino acids: CAISDGQGDRETQYF. The CDR3 nucleotides are TGTGCCATCAGCGACGGACAGGGTGATCGAGAGACCCAGTACTTC. The V gene is TRBV10-3, the J gene TRBJ2-5; 8 nucleotides align to TRBD1. V trimming: 6 bases; J trimming: 4 bases; junction bases outside the gene matches: 10. Germline-derived CDR1 and CDR2 are ENHRY and SYGVKD. This CDR3 comprises 15 residues.

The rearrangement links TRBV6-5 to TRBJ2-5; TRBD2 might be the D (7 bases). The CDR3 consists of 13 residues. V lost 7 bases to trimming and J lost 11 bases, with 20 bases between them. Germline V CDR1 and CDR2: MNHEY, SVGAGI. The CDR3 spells CASMRGGAGEQYF. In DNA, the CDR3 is TGTGCCAGCATGAGGGGGGGGGCCGGAGAGCAGTACTTC.

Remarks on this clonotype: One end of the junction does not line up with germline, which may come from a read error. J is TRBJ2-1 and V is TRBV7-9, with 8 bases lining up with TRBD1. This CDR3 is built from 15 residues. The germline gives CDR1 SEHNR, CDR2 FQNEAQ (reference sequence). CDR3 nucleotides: TGTGCCAGCAGTCCACAGGGGGAACTCTACAGTGAGCAGTTCTTC. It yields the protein CASSPQGELYSEQFF. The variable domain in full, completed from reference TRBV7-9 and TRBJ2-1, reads DTGVSQNPRHKITKRGQNVTFRCDPISEHNRLYWYRQTLGQGPEFLTYFQNEAQLEKSRLLSDRFSAERPKGSFSTLEIQRTEQGDSAMYLCASSPQGELYSEQFFGPGTRLTVL.

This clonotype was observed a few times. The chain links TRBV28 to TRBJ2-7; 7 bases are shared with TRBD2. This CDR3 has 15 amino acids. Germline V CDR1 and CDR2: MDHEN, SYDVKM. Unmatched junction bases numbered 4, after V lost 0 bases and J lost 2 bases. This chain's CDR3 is CASSLWTSSTYEQYF. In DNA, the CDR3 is TGTGCCAGCAGTTTATGGACTAGCAGTACCTACGAGCAGTACTTC. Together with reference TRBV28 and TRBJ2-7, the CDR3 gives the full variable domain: DVKVTQSSRYLVKRTGEKVFLECVQDMDHENMFWYRQDPGLGLRLIYFSYDVKMKEKGDIPEGYSVSREKKERFSLILESASTNQTSMYLCASSLWTSSTYEQYFGPGTRLTVT.

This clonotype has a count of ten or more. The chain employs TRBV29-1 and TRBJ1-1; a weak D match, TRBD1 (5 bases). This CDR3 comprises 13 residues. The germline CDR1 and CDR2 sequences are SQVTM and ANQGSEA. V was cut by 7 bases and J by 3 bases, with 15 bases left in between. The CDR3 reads CSGNQGKDTEAFF. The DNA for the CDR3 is TGCAGCGGGAACCAGGGAAAGGACACTGAAGCTTTCTTT.

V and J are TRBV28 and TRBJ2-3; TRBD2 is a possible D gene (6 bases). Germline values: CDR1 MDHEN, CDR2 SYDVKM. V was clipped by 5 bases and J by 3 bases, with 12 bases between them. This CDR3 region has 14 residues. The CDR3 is CASSTLGGTDTQYF. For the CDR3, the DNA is TGTGCCAGCAGTACCTTGGGGGGTACAGATACGCAGTATTTT.

The CDR3 region is CATLPPGQGVHTEAFF. The DNA for the CDR3 is TGTGCCACCCTTCCTCCGGGACAGGGGGTTCACACTGAAGCTTTCTTT. The chain couples TRBV7-8 to TRBJ1-1, with 11 bases matching TRBD1. The CDR3 covers 16 residues. Germline CDR1 reads SGHVS; CDR2 reads FQNEAQ. J gave up 3 bases and V 10 bases, and 13 bases lay outside the gene matches.

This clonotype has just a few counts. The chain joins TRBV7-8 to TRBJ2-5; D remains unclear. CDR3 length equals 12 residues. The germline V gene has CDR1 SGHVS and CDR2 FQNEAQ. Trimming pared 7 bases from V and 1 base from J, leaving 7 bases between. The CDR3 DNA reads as TGTGCCAGCAACATAGGCCAAGAGACCCAGTACTTC. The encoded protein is CASNIGQETQYF.

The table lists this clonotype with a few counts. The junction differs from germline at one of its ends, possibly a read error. CDR3 protein: CAGSPLDTDTQYF. The CDR3 DNA reads as TGTGCCGGCAGCCCCTTAGATACAGATACGCAGTATTTT. The rearrangement uses TRBV7-3 and TRBJ2-3; D is ambiguous. Germline values: CDR1 SGHTA, CDR2 FQGTGA. CDR3 size: 13 residues.

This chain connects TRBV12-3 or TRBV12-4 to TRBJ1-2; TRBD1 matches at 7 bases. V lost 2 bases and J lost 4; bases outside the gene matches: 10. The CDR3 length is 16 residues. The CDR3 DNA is TGTGCCAGCAGTTTATACGGAACAGGGGACGCCTATGGCTACACCTTC. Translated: CASSLYGTGDAYGYTF.

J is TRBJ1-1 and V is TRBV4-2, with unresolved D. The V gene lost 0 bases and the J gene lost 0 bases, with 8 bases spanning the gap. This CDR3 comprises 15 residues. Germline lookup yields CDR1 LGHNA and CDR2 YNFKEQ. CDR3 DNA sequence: TGTGCCAGCAGCCAAGATCTCATCCTGAACACTGAAGCTTTCTTT. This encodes CASSQDLILNTEAFF.

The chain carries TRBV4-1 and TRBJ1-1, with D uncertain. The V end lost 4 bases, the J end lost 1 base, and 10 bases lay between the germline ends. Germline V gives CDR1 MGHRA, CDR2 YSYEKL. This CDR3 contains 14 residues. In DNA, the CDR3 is TGCGCCAGCAGCCCAATAGGAGAGAACACTGAAGCTTTCTTT. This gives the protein CASSPIGENTEAFF.

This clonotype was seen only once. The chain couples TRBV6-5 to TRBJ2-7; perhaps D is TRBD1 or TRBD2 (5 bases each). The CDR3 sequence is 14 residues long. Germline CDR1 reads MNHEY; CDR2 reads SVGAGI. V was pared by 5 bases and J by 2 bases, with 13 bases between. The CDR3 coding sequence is TGTGCCAGCAGTCGAGGGGACGGAGCCTACGAGCAGTACTTC. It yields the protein CASSRGDGAYEQYF.